One and the same sample provided the 21 T cell receptor gamma chains below, sequenced in a study of Vδ1+ human thymocytes. Study observations and caveats: Thymic TRG and TRD repertoires appeared highly polyclonal.

Extracted RNA was reverse transcribed into cDNA. The CDR3 regions were amplified by multiplex PCR from V-gene primers to a constant-region primer. TCRdb ran CATT on the multiplex PCR reads. The profile covers about 36,000 gamma-chain clones, with over 20% appearing a single time and 1.5% to 2% taken by the ten largest. The antigens of these receptors remain unknown. The sequenced material came from Vdelta1+ gamma-delta thymocytes from the thymus. The sample's subset: FACS-sorted CD3+ TCRalphabeta- TCRVdelta1+ TCRVdelta2- thymocytes. All receptors come from a girl less than two years old who had congenital heart surgery.

This clone was observed a few times. The chain joins TRGV3 to TRGJP1. After removal of 1 base from V and 8 bases from J, the junction contained 10 bases not matched to a gene. CDR1 is VTNTFY, CDR2 YDVSTARD, per germline (reference sequence). The CDR3 is 15 amino acids. CDR3 loop: CATWDRPHGGWFKIF. The CDR3 bases are TGTGCCACCTGGGACAGACCCCATGGAGGTTGGTTCAAGATATTT.

The rearrangement links TRGV3 to TRGJ1 or TRGJ2. V shed 2 bases, J shed 0 bases, and the junction held 4 bases outside the gene matches. This CDR3 is built from 14 residues. Germline V CDR1 and CDR2: VTNTFY, YDVSTARD (reference sequence). The CDR3 coding sequence is TGTGCCACCTGGGACAAACGGAATTATTATAAGAAACTCTTT. Encoded protein: CATWDKRNYYKKLF.

This clone was found a few times. In the same sample, other DNA sequences code for this CDR3. The chain joins TRGV2 to TRGJP2. Germline lookup yields CDR1 EGSNGY and CDR2 YDSYNSKV. This CDR3 contains 15 residues. V trimming: 1 base; J trimming: 1 base; junction bases outside the gene matches: 3. CDR3 sequence: CATWDGVSSDWIKTF. The CDR3, as DNA: TGTGCCACCTGGGACGGAGTTAGTAGTGATTGGATCAAGACGTTT.

The rearrangement links TRGV4 to TRGJ1 or TRGJ2. The CDR3 is made up of 14 amino acids. Trimming at V came to 1 base and at J to 4 bases, leaving 7 bases not matched to a gene. Germline-derived CDR1 and CDR2 are EGSTGY and YDSYTSSV. CDR3 amino acids: CATWDGRTYYKKLF. CDR3 sequence (DNA): TGTGCCACCTGGGATGGTAGGACCTATTATAAGAAACTCTTT.

The rearrangement uses TRGV2 and TRGJP2. With 5 bases clipped from V and 10 bases from J, the junction kept 19 bases outside the gene matches. Germline loops: CDR1 EGSNGY, CDR2 YDSYNSKV. The CDR3 runs to 16 residues. CDR3 bases: TGTGCCACCTGGGCCGAGGCCCTACAGGGTGGTTGGATCAAGACGTTT. Translating gives CATWAEALQGGWIKTF.

This clone was seen only a few times. The chain employs TRGV9 and TRGJ1 or TRGJ2. CDR1 is GITISATS, CDR2 ISYDGTV, per germline (reference sequence). V lost 2 bases to trimming and J lost 0 bases; unmatched junction nucleotides: 4. The CDR3 loop spans 14 amino acids. CDR3 DNA sequence: TGTGCCTTGTGGGAGGGTCGGAATTATTATAAGAAACTCTTT. This translates into CALWEGRNYYKKLF.

The chain combines TRGV9 with TRGJ1 or TRGJ2. This CDR3 comprises 15 residues. Germline trimming cut 0 bases from V and 0 bases from J; bases unmatched to any gene: 5. The germline V gene encodes CDR1 GITISATS and CDR2 ISYDGTV (reference sequence). The chain's CDR3 is CALWEVSKNYYKKLF. The CDR3 DNA reads TGTGCCTTGTGGGAGGTGAGCAAGAATTATTATAAGAAACTCTTT.

This clone was seen only a few times. The chain is built from TRGV8 and TRGJ1 or TRGJ2. CDR1 is VENAVY, CDR2 YDSYNSRV, per germline. CDR3 length: 10 amino acids. V was pared by 11 bases and J by 6 bases, with 7 bases of the junction left unmatched. CDR3 sequence: CAREPYKKLF. CDR3 DNA sequence: TGTGCCAGGGAACCTTATAAGAAACTCTTT.

This clone was observed a handful of times. This rearrangement joins TRGV2 to TRGJ1 or TRGJ2. V lost 1 base and J lost 5; bases outside the gene matches: 5. From germline, CDR1 is EGSNGY and CDR2 YDSYNSKV. The CDR3 covers 13 residues. The CDR3 sequence is CATWDGQNYKKLF. CDR3 coding DNA: TGTGCCACCTGGGACGGTCAGAATTATAAGAAACTCTTT.

By sample fraction, this clone is medium-sized (0.01 to 0.1%). This same CDR3 is encoded by further DNA sequences in the sample. The J gene is TRGJ1 or TRGJ2, the V gene TRGV9. In germline, CDR1 is GITISATS, CDR2 ISYDGTV (reference sequence). This CDR3 comprises 11 residues. The junction had 2 bases not matched to a gene; V was cut back by 3 bases and J by 6 bases. CDR3: CALWEPYKKLF. The CDR3 nucleotides are TGTGCCTTGTGGGAGCCTTATAAGAAACTCTTT.

This clone was observed a handful of times. A read error may be the cause here, since a much bigger clone is one base away. The same CDR3 can be traced to other DNA sequences in this sample. The chain has TRGV8 and TRGJ1 or TRGJ2. The CDR3 covers 9 residues. V shed 2 bases and J 12 bases; nucleotides not matched to a gene: 1. The germline V gene has CDR1 VENAVY and CDR2 YDSYNSRV. The CDR3 DNA follows: TGTGCCACCTGGGATACGAAACTCTTT. It codes for CATWDTKLF.

J is TRGJ1 or TRGJ2 and V is TRGV9. Trimming cost V 2 bases and J 6 bases; bases outside gene matches: 10. CDR1 GITISATS and CDR2 ISYDGTV come from the germline V gene (reference sequence). This CDR3 spans 14 amino acids. This chain's CDR3 is CALWEALWPYKKLF. The CDR3, as DNA: TGTGCCTTGTGGGAGGCTCTCTGGCCTTATAAGAAACTCTTT.

Notes on this clone: A much larger clone differs by one base, so this may be a read error. Other DNA sequences in the sample encode the same CDR3. The chain links TRGV4 to TRGJ1 or TRGJ2. CDR1 is EGSTGY, CDR2 YDSYTSSV, per germline. The V and J ends lost 4 bases and 6 bases, in that order; junction bases with no gene match: 12. The CDR3 consists of 14 residues. CDR3 bases: TGTGCCACCTGGGACGGGCCCGGTTGTTATAAGAAACTCTTT. This sequence encodes CATWDGPGCYKKLF.

There are a few counts of this clone. The chain has TRGV2 and TRGJ1 or TRGJ2. This CDR3 spans 11 amino acids. Germline CDR1 EGSNGY, CDR2 YDSYNSKV. V was pared by 1 base and J by 11 bases, with 5 bases of the junction left unmatched. The CDR3 sequence: CATWDGQQKLF. In nucleotides, the CDR3 is TGTGCCACCTGGGACGGCCAGCAGAAACTCTTT.

The chain is built from TRGV8 and TRGJ1 or TRGJ2. V lost 0 bases and J lost 5; bases outside the gene matches: 4. CDR3 length: 13 residues. Germline V gives CDR1 VENAVY, CDR2 YDSYNSRV. The CDR3 protein is CATWDRNDYKKLF. CDR3 coding DNA: TGTGCCACCTGGGATAGGAACGATTATAAGAAACTCTTT.

This rearrangement joins TRGV8 to TRGJ1 or TRGJ2. CDR3 length equals 11 residues. The germline gives CDR1 VENAVY, CDR2 YDSYNSRV. The V gene end was trimmed by 1 base and the J gene end by 13 bases; junction bases not matched to a gene: 7. In DNA, the CDR3 is TGTGCCACCTGGGATAGCCCGAGAAAACTCTTT. The encoded protein is CATWDSPRKLF.

Remarks on this clone: Given a much more abundant clone one base away, this may be a read error. Other DNA sequences from this sample encode an identical CDR3 as well. The J gene is TRGJ1 or TRGJ2, the V gene TRGV4. Trimming took 0 bases from V and 4 from J; bases not matched to a gene: 6. The germline V gene encodes CDR1 EGSTGY and CDR2 YDSYTSSV. The CDR3 runs to 14 residues. CDR3 sequence: CATWDGPGYYKKLF. In nucleotides, the CDR3 is TGTGCCACCTGGGATGGGCCCGGGTATTATAAGAAACTCTTT.

The V and J genes are TRGV4 and TRGJ1 or TRGJ2. The CDR3 runs to 11 residues. The ends lost 3 bases at V and 12 bases at J; junction bases unmatched: 8. Germline V gene data show CDR1 as EGSTGY and CDR2 as YDSYTSSV. The CDR3 spells CATWDRTWKLF. As DNA, the CDR3 is TGTGCCACCTGGGATCGAACATGGAAACTCTTT.

Comments on this clone: This sample includes further DNA sequences coding for the same CDR3. This chain links TRGV2 with TRGJP2. The V and J ends lost 1 base and 0 bases, in that order; junction bases with no gene match: 5. The CDR3 length is 16 residues. Germline assignment: CDR1 EGSNGY and CDR2 YDSYNSKV. CDR3 residues: CATWDGPNSSDWIKTF. DNA for the CDR3: TGTGCCACCTGGGACGGCCCTAATAGTAGTGATTGGATCAAGACGTTT.

The chain carries TRGV9 and TRGJ1 or TRGJ2. Germline values: CDR1 GITISATS, CDR2 ISYDGTV (reference sequence). Germline trimming cut 2 bases from V and 10 bases from J; bases unmatched to any gene: 8. This CDR3 has 12 residues. CDR3 region: CALWEATRKKLF. The CDR3 DNA is TGTGCCTTGTGGGAGGCAACCCGCAAGAAACTCTTT.

A few counts support this clone. Other DNA sequences in this sample translate to the same CDR3. The V gene is TRGV3, the J gene TRGJ1 or TRGJ2. The CDR3 contains 13 residues. Looked up from germline, CDR1 is VTNTFY and CDR2 is YDVSTARD (reference sequence). The ends lost 2 bases at V and 3 bases at J; junction bases unmatched: 4. The chain's CDR3 is CATWDTSYYKKLF. In DNA, the CDR3 is TGTGCCACCTGGGACACTTCTTATTATAAGAAACTCTTT.